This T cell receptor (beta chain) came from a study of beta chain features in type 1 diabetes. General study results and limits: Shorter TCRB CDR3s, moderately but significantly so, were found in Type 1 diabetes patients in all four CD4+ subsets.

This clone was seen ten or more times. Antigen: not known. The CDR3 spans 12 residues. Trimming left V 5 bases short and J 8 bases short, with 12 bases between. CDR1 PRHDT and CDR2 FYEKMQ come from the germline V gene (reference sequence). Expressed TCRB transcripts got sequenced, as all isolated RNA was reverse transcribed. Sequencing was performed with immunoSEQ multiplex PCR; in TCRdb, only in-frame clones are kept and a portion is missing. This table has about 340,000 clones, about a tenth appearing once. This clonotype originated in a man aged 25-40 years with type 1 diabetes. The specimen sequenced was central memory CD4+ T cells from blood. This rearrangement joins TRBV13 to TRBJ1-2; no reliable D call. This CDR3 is CASSQDGSGYTF. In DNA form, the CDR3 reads TGTGCCAGCAGCCAAGACGGGTCGGGCTACACCTTC.